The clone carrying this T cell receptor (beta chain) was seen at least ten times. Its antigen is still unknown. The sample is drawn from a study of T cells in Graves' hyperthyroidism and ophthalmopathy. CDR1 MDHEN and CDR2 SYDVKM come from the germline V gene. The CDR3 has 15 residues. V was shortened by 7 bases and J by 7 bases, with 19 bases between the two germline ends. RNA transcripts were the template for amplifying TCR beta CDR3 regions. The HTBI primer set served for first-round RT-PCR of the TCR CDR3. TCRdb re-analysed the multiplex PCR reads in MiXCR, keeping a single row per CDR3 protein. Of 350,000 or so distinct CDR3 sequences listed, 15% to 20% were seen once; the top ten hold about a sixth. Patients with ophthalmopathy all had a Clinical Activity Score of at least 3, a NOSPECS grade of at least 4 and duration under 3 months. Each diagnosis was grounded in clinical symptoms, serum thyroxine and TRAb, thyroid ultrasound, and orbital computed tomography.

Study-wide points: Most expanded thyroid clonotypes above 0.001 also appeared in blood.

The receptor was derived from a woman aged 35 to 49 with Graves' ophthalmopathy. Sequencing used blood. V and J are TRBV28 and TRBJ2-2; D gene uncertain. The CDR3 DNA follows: TGTGCCAGCACTTTGGGTAGTGGCCACATCGGGGAGCTGTTTTTT. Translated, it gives CASTLGSGHIGELFF.